The present T cell receptor beta chain was sequenced within a study of shared T cell receptors in the human thymus. This clone is a singleton in its sample. There are 14 residues in the CDR3. V gave up 3 bases and J gave up 5 bases, with 13 bases separating them. Germline V gene data show CDR1 as SGHAT and CDR2 as FQNNGV. The table came from immunoSEQ multiplex PCR; TCRdb's copy has only in-frame clones and leaves some out. Counted here are 700,000 or so clones, over 75% occurring once; the ten biggest clones make up over 0.008%. These data were also reused for a study on human thymus T cells. From that study: Corrective cardiac surgery supplied the resected thymus tissue. Among thymic and blood repertoires, usage of V and J genes appeared biased. Related work showed strongly overlapping thymic repertoires across unrelated individuals.

The chain joins TRBV11-2 to TRBJ1-1; no clear D gene. The receptor was isolated from a girl under three years old with a congenital heart defect. Sequenced sample: thymocytes. CDR3 sequence reads: CASSFHRLGTEAFF. In DNA, the CDR3 is TGTGCCAGCAGCTTCCACCGACTTGGAACTGAAGCTTTCTTT.